The next 9 T cell receptor beta chains were all read from a single sample in a study of T cells in Graves' hyperthyroidism and ophthalmopathy. RNA transcripts gave rise to amplified TCR beta CDR3 regions. TCR CDR3 regions were first amplified by RT-PCR with HTBI primers. TCRdb reprocessed the multiplex PCR reads via MiXCR and lists one record per CDR3 protein. Among 460,000 or so distinct CDR3 sequences listed, under 15% were seen once. The sample consisted of blood. Source of these receptors: a woman in her late teens or twenties with Graves' hyperthyroidism.

Only a few counts were recorded for this clonotype. The CDR3 loop reads CASSPVYSYEQYF. DNA for the CDR3: TGCGCCAGCAGCCCTGTCTATTCCTACGAGCAGTACTTC. This rearrangement joins TRBV4-1 to TRBJ2-7; no firm D call. Germline CDR1 and CDR2: MGHRA and YSYEKL. The CDR3 consists of 13 residues. V lost 4 bases and J 1 base, leaving 8 bases between the germline ends.

This clonotype occurred a few times. The chain combines TRBV19 with TRBJ1-1; D unclear. Germline-derived CDR1 and CDR2 are LNHDA and SQIVND (reference sequence). The CDR3 is made up of 15 amino acids. V shed 2 bases and J shed 1 base, with 11 bases lying between them. CDR3 protein: CASSISQEGNTEAFF. In DNA, the CDR3 is TGTGCCAGTAGTATATCTCAGGAGGGGAACACTGAAGCTTTCTTT. The full variable domain, completed using reference TRBV19 and TRBJ1-1, is DGGITQSPKYLFRKEGQNVTLSCEQNLNHDAMYWYRQDPGQGLRLIYYSQIVNDFQKGDIAEGYSVSREKKESFPLTVTSAQKNPTAFYLCASSISQEGNTEAFFGQGTRLTVV.

This clonotype was picked up many times. This sequence joins TRBV7-8 and TRBJ1-6; D uncertain. V shed 4 bases and J shed 7 bases, with 14 bases lying between them. The germline V gene has CDR1 SGHVS and CDR2 FQNEAQ. The CDR3 spans 15 residues. The CDR3 DNA sequence: TGTGCCAGCAGCTCGCCCTCGACGGGGAATTCACCCCTCCACTTT. Translation gives CASSSPSTGNSPLHF. Variable domain in full (rest from reference TRBV7-8 and TRBJ1-6): GAGVSQSPRYKVAKRGQDVALRCDPISGHVSLFWYQQALGQGPEFLTYFQNEAQLDKSGLPSDRFFAERPEGSVSTLKIQRTQQEDSAVYLCASSSPSTGNSPLHFGNGTRLTVT.

Comments on this clonotype: This may come from a read error, since a much larger clone is one base off. This sequence joins TRBV9 and TRBJ2-1; 7 bases match TRBD1. The V and J ends lost 2 bases and 9 bases, in that order; junction bases with no gene match: 11. The V gene's germline CDR1 is SGDLS and CDR2 YYNGEE. The CDR3 is made up of 15 amino acids. The CDR3 DNA follows: TGTGCCAGCAGCGTGACTACGGACAGGTTGGGTGAGCAGTTCTTC. Protein sequence: CASSVTTDRLGEQFF. Based on the CDR3 plus reference TRBV9 and TRBJ2-1, the full variable domain is DSGVTQTPKHLITATGQRVTLRCSPRSGDLSVYWYQQSLDQGLQFLIQYYNGEERAKGNILERFSAQQFPDLHSELNLSSLELGDSALYFCASSVTTDRLGEQFFGPGTRLTVL.

This rearrangement joins TRBV28 to TRBJ1-3; no reliable D call. Germline V gene data show CDR1 as MDHEN and CDR2 as SYDVKM. The CDR3 spans 14 residues. V dropped 7 bases and J dropped 4 bases, with 14 bases sitting between them. CDR3 DNA: TGTGCCAGCAACAAGGACGGTTTCGGAAACACCATATATTTT. Translated, it gives CASNKDGFGNTIYF.

With regard to this clonotype: A much larger clonotype is one base distant, so this may be a read error. This likely comes from a read error, as the CDR3 has no conserved phenylalanine or tryptophan at its end. The V gene is TRBV19, the J gene TRBJ2-3; 9 bases are a match to TRBD2. This CDR3 spans 15 amino acids. After removal of 6 bases from V and 2 bases from J, the junction contained 6 bases not matched to a gene. In germline, CDR1 is LNHDA, CDR2 SQIVND (reference sequence). This chain's CDR3 is CASSQLAGDTDTQYL. CDR3 in DNA: TGTGCCAGTAGCCAACTAGCGGGCGACACAGATACGCAGTATCTT.

This clonotype was seen only once. In this CDR3 the conserved last residue, phenylalanine or tryptophan, is missing, so a read error is likely. V gene TRBV5-1 combines with J gene TRBJ1-1; no reliable D call. Trimming pared 4 bases from V and 3 bases from J, leaving 10 bases between. Per germline, CDR1 SGHRS and CDR2 YFSETQ. The CDR3 length is 13 residues. This CDR3 is CASSHHRDTEAFL. In DNA form, the CDR3 reads TGCGCCAGCAGCCATCATAGGGACACTGAAGCTTTCCTT.

This clonotype appeared many times. V and J are TRBV3-1 and TRBJ2-7; no clear D. Trimming took 0 bases from V and 10 from J, leaving 13 bases between them. Germline V gene data show CDR1 as LGHDT and CDR2 as YNNKEL (reference sequence). The CDR3 totals 13 residues. CDR3: CASSQDRTVEQYF. The DNA for the CDR3 is TGTGCCAGCAGCCAAGATCGGACGGTCGAACAGTACTTC.

This clonotype was seen ten or more times. This rearrangement joins TRBV18 to TRBJ2-7, with TRBD2 matching over 9 bases. The CDR3 is 15 amino acids. Germline V lookup: CDR1 KGHSH, CDR2 LQKENI. Germline trimming cut 1 base from V and 5 bases from J; bases unmatched to any gene: 6. The CDR3 is CASSPLAGESHEQYV. CDR3 in DNA: TGTGCCAGCTCACCACTAGCGGGAGAATCCCACGAGCAGTACGTC.